Following are 32 T cell receptor beta chains from one sample sequenced in a study of neurological immune-mediated disorders. MiXCR was run by TCRdb on the 5' RACE reads, yielding one entry per CDR3 protein. Seen here are fewer than 45,000 distinct CDR3 sequences, about 2.5% observed once, and the top ten hold 12%. Specimen: PBMCs. All receptors come from a man in his thirties or forties with multiple sclerosis.

This chain uses TRBV7-2 with TRBJ2-3; D is tentatively TRBD1 or TRBD2 (6 bases each). The CDR3 totals 15 residues. Per the germline V gene, CDR1 is SGHTA and CDR2 is FQGNSA. V lost 1 base to trimming and J lost 4 bases, with 12 bases between them. DNA of the CDR3: TGTGCCAGCAGCTTAGGGGGGGCAGGGGCAGATACGCAGTATTTT. Its translation: CASSLGGAGADTQYF. Filled out from reference TRBV7-2 and TRBJ2-3, the complete variable domain reads GAGVSQSPSNKVTEKGKDVELRCDPISGHTALYWYRQSLGQGLEFLIYFQGNSAPDKSGLPSDRFSAERTGGSVSTLTIQRTQQEDSAVYLCASSLGGAGADTQYFGPGTRLTVL.

This clonotype came up many times. J is TRBJ2-7 and V is TRBV28; 8 nucleotides align to TRBD1. Trimming removed 3 bases from V and 6 bases from J; junction bases left unmatched: 7. The CDR3 sequence is 14 residues long. Germline V gene lookup returns CDR1 MDHEN and CDR2 SYDVKM. CDR3 sequence: CASSLAGGPSEQYF. The CDR3 DNA follows: TGTGCCAGCAGTTTGGCAGGGGGCCCCTCCGAGCAGTACTTC.

This clonotype has ten or more counts. The rearrangement links TRBV6-1 to TRBJ2-3, with D perhaps matching TRBD1 (5 bases). The germline V gene encodes CDR1 MNHNS and CDR2 SASEGT. This CDR3 is 12 amino acids long. Trimming removed 6 bases from V and 4 bases from J, with 8 bases in between. The CDR3 is CASRVGADTQYF. For the CDR3, the DNA is TGTGCCAGCAGGGTAGGGGCAGATACGCAGTATTTT.

This clonotype was observed many times. The rearrangement uses TRBV27 and TRBJ1-1, with TRBD1 matching 9 bases. Germline V CDR1 and CDR2: MNHEY, SMNVEV (reference sequence). The CDR3 contains 13 residues. J was trimmed by 4 bases and V by 4 bases; bases with no gene match: 1. The CDR3 DNA is TGTGCCAGCAGTTCGACAGGGGGCACTGAAGCTTTCTTT. It encodes CASSSTGGTEAFF.

This clonotype was seen many times. This chain joins TRBV5-1 and TRBJ2-7, with D possibly being TRBD1 or TRBD2 (5 bases each). The CDR3 runs to 14 residues. CDR1 and CDR2 (germline): SGHRS, YFSETQ. V lost 2 bases to trimming and J lost 0 bases, with 9 bases between them. The CDR3 reads CASSLRGDSYEQYF. CDR3 in DNA: TGCGCCAGCAGCTTAAGAGGGGACTCCTACGAGCAGTACTTC.

This clonotype was detected many times. The rearrangement links TRBV7-9 to TRBJ2-1; perhaps TRBD2 as D (5 bases). Germline CDR1 reads SEHNR; CDR2 reads FQNEAQ (reference sequence). V lost 5 bases and J 9 bases, leaving 20 bases between the germline ends. CDR3 length: 15 residues. The CDR3 loop is CASSLGLLTYGEQFF. The CDR3 DNA is TGTGCCAGCAGCCTAGGACTCTTGACCTATGGTGAGCAGTTCTTC.

This clonotype was seen at least ten times. The CDR3 reads CASSVDGFGEKLFF. CDR3 bases: TGTGCCAGCAGCGTAGATGGGTTTGGTGAAAAACTGTTTTTT. The chain links TRBV9 to TRBJ1-4; D is undetermined. The CDR3 covers 14 residues. Looked up from germline, CDR1 is SGDLS and CDR2 is YYNGEE. V was shortened by 0 bases and J by 7 bases, with 10 bases between the two germline ends.

This clonotype was observed at least ten times. V gene TRBV12-3 or TRBV12-4 combines with J gene TRBJ2-7, with TRBD1 matching 8 bases. This CDR3 has 12 residues. Unmatched junction bases numbered 0, after V lost 5 bases and J lost 3 bases. The CDR3 DNA sequence: TGTGCCAGCAGTACAGGGGGCTACGAGCAGTACTTC. This codes for CASSTGGYEQYF.

This clonotype occurred many times. The genes are TRBV27 and TRBJ2-7; D is possibly TRBD2 (5 bases). This CDR3 has 11 residues. Germline V gene data show CDR1 as MNHEY and CDR2 as SMNVEV (reference sequence). Between the trimmed V and J ends, which lost 10 bases and 5 bases, there was a span of 12 bases. The CDR3 is CATQRRNEQYF. DNA for the CDR3: TGTGCCACGCAGCGGCGGAACGAGCAGTACTTC.

This clonotype was detected a few times. The chain couples TRBV7-2 to TRBJ2-3, with TRBD1 matching over 7 bases. CDR3 length equals 18 residues. Unmatched junction bases numbered 14, after V lost 5 bases and J lost 0 bases. The V gene's germline CDR1 is SGHTA and CDR2 FQGNSA. This CDR3 reads CASSPQGPRGLSTDTQYF. The CDR3 coding sequence is TGTGCCAGCAGCCCACAGGGGCCTCGCGGCTTAAGCACAGATACGCAGTATTTT.

This clonotype occurred many times. The chain employs TRBV7-9 and TRBJ2-1; D is perhaps TRBD2 (5 bases). The ends were cut back, 1 base at V and 10 bases at J, with 14 bases in the middle. The CDR3 has 14 residues. Per germline, CDR1 SEHNR and CDR2 FQNEAQ (reference sequence). The CDR3 here is CASSLVVSETEQFF. CDR3 coding DNA: TGTGCCAGCAGCTTAGTCGTTAGCGAGACCGAGCAGTTCTTC.

This clonotype was counted at least ten times. This chain uses TRBV5-1 with TRBJ2-2; D ambiguous. V lost 2 bases and J 4 bases, leaving 12 bases between the germline ends. This CDR3 comprises 15 residues. The germline V gene has CDR1 SGHRS and CDR2 YFSETQ. This CDR3 reads CASSFEDDLTGELFF. Here the CDR3 DNA reads TGCGCCAGCAGCTTCGAGGATGACCTCACCGGGGAGCTGTTTTTT.

This clonotype has at least ten counts. This chain joins TRBV12-3 or TRBV12-4 and TRBJ2-5; TRBD2 matches at 9 bases. J lost 0 bases, V lost 5 bases, and 7 bases had no gene match. The CDR3 runs to 16 residues. CDR3 DNA: TGTGCCAGCAGTGTGGGGACTAGCTGGTACCAAGAGACCCAGTACTTC. Encoded protein: CASSVGTSWYQETQYF.

This clonotype was detected many times. This rearrangement joins TRBV19 to TRBJ1-1; D unclear. Deletions cut 8 bases from V and 2 bases from J, with 12 bases between. Germline CDR1 reads LNHDA; CDR2 reads SQIVND (reference sequence). The CDR3 is 13 residues long. The CDR3 nucleotides are TGTGCCAGTTACCCCACAGTTAACACTGAAGCTTTCTTT. Its translation: CASYPTVNTEAFF.

This clonotype was detected ten times or more. The rearrangement links TRBV4-1 to TRBJ1-1; 12 nucleotides align to TRBD1. CDR3 length equals 16 residues. Germline V gives CDR1 MGHRA, CDR2 YSYEKL. The J segment lost 10 bases and the V segment lost 2 bases, leaving 11 bases of the junction unmatched. The CDR3 sequence is CASSQSGTGGHLGAFF. In DNA, the CDR3 is TGCGCCAGCAGCCAATCCGGGACAGGGGGCCATCTAGGAGCTTTCTTT.

This clonotype showed up many times. The gene calls are TRBV7-2 and TRBJ2-7, with D perhaps matching TRBD1 or TRBD2 (5 bases each). The CDR3 totals 15 residues. V lost 3 bases and J 1 base, leaving 13 bases between the germline ends. The V gene's germline CDR1 is SGHTA and CDR2 FQGNSA. In DNA form, the CDR3 reads TGTGCCAGCAGCTTTTACCGGGACCTTTCCTACGAGCAGTACTTC. Residues: CASSFYRDLSYEQYF. The variable domain in full, with the rest retrieved from reference TRBV7-2 and TRBJ2-7, is GAGVSQSPSNKVTEKGKDVELRCDPISGHTALYWYRQSLGQGLEFLIYFQGNSAPDKSGLPSDRFSAERTGGSVSTLTIQRTQQEDSAVYLCASSFYRDLSYEQYFGPGTRLTVT.

Many counts were recorded for this clonotype. The J gene is TRBJ2-1, the V gene TRBV6-2 or TRBV6-3; the match to TRBD2 covers 9 bases. Germline CDR1 reads MNHEY; CDR2 reads SVGEGT. This CDR3 is built from 14 residues. The CDR3 nucleotides are TGTGCAACTGAGACTAGCGGAGAGGGGAATGAGCAGTTCTTC. Translated, it gives CATETSGEGNEQFF.

This clonotype has a count of ten or more. The chain uses TRBV20-1 and TRBJ2-3; 11 nucleotides line up with TRBD2. The CDR3 loop spans 14 amino acids. The germline V gene has CDR1 DFQATT and CDR2 SNEGSKA (reference sequence). V lost 1 base to trimming and J lost 7 bases; unmatched junction nucleotides: 4. The CDR3 DNA reads as TGCAGTGCTAGAGGACTAGCGGGACTAAATACGCAGTATTTT. Protein sequence: CSARGLAGLNTQYF.

The sample holds many counts of this clonotype. This chain uses TRBV7-3 with TRBJ1-1; D is ambiguous. The CDR3 totals 12 residues. V gave up 1 base and J gave up 4 bases, with 4 bases separating them. Germline CDR1 reads SGHTA; CDR2 reads FQGTGA. CDR3 DNA sequence: TGTGCCAGCAGCTTAAGCGGCACTGAAGCTTTCTTT. Translating it yields CASSLSGTEAFF.

This clonotype was seen at least ten times. The chain employs TRBV20-1 and TRBJ2-3; TRBD2 agrees at 12 bases. Losses at the gene ends were 2 bases for V and 5 bases for J; bases not matched to a gene: 5. The V gene's germline CDR1 is DFQATT and CDR2 SNEGSKA (reference sequence). The CDR3 spans 15 residues. Here the CDR3 reads CSARYGLAGIDTQYF. CDR3 coding DNA: TGCAGTGCTAGATACGGACTAGCGGGGATAGATACGCAGTATTTT.

This clonotype was detected ten times or more. The genes are TRBV20-1 and TRBJ1-2; D gene ambiguous. CDR3 length: 17 residues. Germline V gene sequence: CDR1 DFQATT, CDR2 SNEGSKA (reference sequence). The V and J ends lost 0 bases and 2 bases respectively, with 19 bases between them. As DNA, the CDR3 is TGCAGTGCTAGAGACCCTTTTGAGGGAACGTCGAACTATGGCTACACCTTC. Protein: CSARDPFEGTSNYGYTF.

This clonotype was recorded at least ten times. The V call is TRBV6-5, the J call TRBJ2-7, with 12 bases that match TRBD2. The CDR3 covers 14 residues. V lost 5 bases, J lost 3 bases, and 2 bases stayed unmatched. Looked up from germline, CDR1 is MNHEY and CDR2 is SVGAGI. For the CDR3, the DNA is TGTGCCAGCAGTCCGACTAGCGGGGGCTACGAGCAGTACTTC. This sequence encodes CASSPTSGGYEQYF.

This clonotype showed up many times. V gene TRBV6-2 or TRBV6-3 combines with J gene TRBJ2-7, with D tentatively TRBD1 (6 bases). V lost 5 bases and J lost 2, with 19 bases in between. The CDR3 is made up of 16 amino acids. Germline values: CDR1 MNHEY, CDR2 SVGEGT. The CDR3 sequence is CASSHGQPLRAYEQYF. In DNA form, the CDR3 reads TGTGCCAGCAGTCATGGACAGCCCTTACGAGCCTACGAGCAGTACTTC.

This clonotype has ten or more counts. CDR3 nucleotides: TGCAGTGCCCCCTGGAGGGGTGAGAACACTGAAGCTTTCTTT. This translates into CSAPWRGENTEAFF. The genes are TRBV20-1 and TRBJ1-1; D is possibly TRBD1 (5 bases). Per the germline V gene, CDR1 is DFQATT and CDR2 is SNEGSKA (reference sequence). V lost 6 bases, J lost 1 base, and 15 bases lay in between. The CDR3 contains 14 residues.

This clonotype appeared many times. The J gene is TRBJ2-1, the V gene TRBV7-9, with a weak D call TRBD2 (5 bases). This CDR3 has 12 residues. The V gene lost 4 bases and the J gene lost 6 bases, with 7 bases spanning the gap. Germline CDR1 SEHNR, CDR2 FQNEAQ (reference sequence). CDR3 coding DNA: TGTGCCAGCAGCTATCGGGGCAATGAGCAGTTCTTC. It translates to CASSYRGNEQFF.

This clonotype has at least ten counts. The chain links TRBV7-2 to TRBJ2-5; D might be TRBD1 or TRBD2, each matching 5 bases. Per germline, CDR1 SGHTA and CDR2 FQGNSA. The CDR3 is 13 residues long. The ends were cut back, 2 bases at V and 2 bases at J, with 6 bases in the middle. CDR3 loop: CASSLWGQETQYF. The CDR3 region has the DNA TGTGCCAGCAGCTTATGGGGGCAAGAGACCCAGTACTTC. The full variable domain, with the rest looked up from reference TRBV7-2 and TRBJ2-5, is GAGVSQSPSNKVTEKGKDVELRCDPISGHTALYWYRQSLGQGLEFLIYFQGNSAPDKSGLPSDRFSAERTGGSVSTLTIQRTQQEDSAVYLCASSLWGQETQYFGPGTRLLVL.

This clonotype has ten or more counts. The chain recombines TRBV7-3 with TRBJ2-3, with 11 bases fitting TRBD2. Germline-derived CDR1 and CDR2 are SGHTA and FQGTGA. The CDR3 is 16 residues long. V lost 0 bases and J lost 4; bases outside the gene matches: 3. The CDR3 protein is CASSLTLAGGADTQYF. As DNA, the CDR3 is TGTGCCAGCAGCTTAACGCTAGCGGGGGGCGCAGATACGCAGTATTTT.

This clonotype was recorded a few times. Given a much more abundant clone one base away, this may be a read error. V and J are TRBV20-1 and TRBJ2-5, with TRBD2 matching 8 bases. Germline V gene sequence: CDR1 DFQATT, CDR2 SNEGSKA (reference sequence). V shed 5 bases, J shed 5 bases, and the junction held 13 bases outside the gene matches. The CDR3 has 15 amino acids. The CDR3 reads CSAPRNSGAWETQYF. DNA for the CDR3: TGCAGTGCTCCCCGTAATAGCGGGGCTTGGGAGACCCAGTACTTC.

This clonotype was seen at least ten times. The chain joins TRBV25-1 to TRBJ2-5; D unresolved. The CDR3 length is 15 residues. The V end was cut by 6 bases, the J end by 5 bases, with 19 bases between. Germline V gene data show CDR1 as MGHDK and CDR2 as SYGVNS. In DNA form, the CDR3 reads TGTGCCAGCAGGGGTTTTCGTCGTCTTAAGGAGACCCAGTACTTC. Protein product: CASRGFRRLKETQYF. The whole variable domain, remainder taken from reference TRBV25-1 and TRBJ2-5, is EADIYQTPRYLVIGTGKKITLECSQTMGHDKMYWYQQDPGMELHLIHYSYGVNSTEKGDLSSESTVSRIRTEHFPLTLESARPSHTSQYLCASRGFRRLKETQYFGPGTRLLVL.

This clonotype was counted at least ten times. The chain joins TRBV20-1 to TRBJ2-3; weak D call: TRBD1 (6 bases). The length of the CDR3 is 17 residues. CDR1 and CDR2 from the germline V gene are DFQATT and SNEGSKA (reference sequence). V lost 0 bases to trimming and J lost 0 bases, with 16 bases between them. CDR3: CSARDPDSLSSTDTQYF. CDR3 bases: TGCAGTGCTAGAGACCCGGACAGCCTTTCTAGCACAGATACGCAGTATTTT.

This clonotype was picked up many times. The J gene is TRBJ1-4, the V gene TRBV7-6, with D perhaps matching TRBD1 (5 bases). The CDR3 covers 14 residues. V was clipped by 5 bases and J by 7 bases, with 14 bases between them. Germline CDR1 SGHVS, CDR2 FNYEAQ. The CDR3 spells CASSPAGRGEKLFF. The CDR3 bases are TGTGCCAGCAGCCCCGCCGGGAGGGGTGAAAAACTGTTTTTT. Combining the CDR3 with reference TRBV7-6 and TRBJ1-4 gives the whole variable domain GAGVSQSPRYKVTKRGQDVALRCDPISGHVSLYWYRQALGQGPEFLTYFNYEAQQDKSGLPNDRFSAERPEGSISTLTIQRTEQRDSAMYRCASSPAGRGEKLFFGSGTQLSVL.

This clonotype has at least ten counts. This chain connects TRBV7-2 to TRBJ2-7, with D possibly being TRBD1 (6 bases). Germline V gives CDR1 SGHTA, CDR2 FQGNSA. The CDR3 extends over 15 amino acids. V lost 2 bases to trimming and J lost 0 bases, with 11 bases between them. DNA for the CDR3: TGTGCCAGCAGCTTAAGGGGCAGGGGCTCCTACGAGCAGTACTTC. It yields the protein CASSLRGRGSYEQYF. The full variable domain, its missing parts supplied by reference TRBV7-2 and TRBJ2-7, is GAGVSQSPSNKVTEKGKDVELRCDPISGHTALYWYRQSLGQGLEFLIYFQGNSAPDKSGLPSDRFSAERTGGSVSTLTIQRTQQEDSAVYLCASSLRGRGSYEQYFGPGTRLTVT.